Following are 21 T cell receptor beta chains from one sample sequenced in a study of blood T cells in healthy people across ages. With a J-beta primer mix and a sample-barcoded 5' primer, a second PCR ran about 6 to 11 cycles. TCRdb passed the 5' RACE reads through MiXCR, listing each CDR3 protein once. The sample contains 750,000 to 1,000,000 distinct CDR3 sequences, almost 30% of which appear only once. A further study also used this sample, focusing on T cells of mothers and their children.

The specimen was blood. The receptors were gathered from a woman aged 40 to 55 in good health.

This clonotype has ten or more counts. V and J are TRBV5-1 and TRBJ2-5; D assignment may be TRBD1 or TRBD2 (6 bases each). The CDR3 has 15 amino acids. The germline V gene has CDR1 SGHRS and CDR2 YFSETQ. Deletions cut 4 bases from V and 2 bases from J, with 15 bases between. The CDR3, as DNA: TGCGCCAGCAGCGATCCGGCGGGACAACAAGAGACCCAGTACTTC. Translated, it gives CASSDPAGQQETQYF.

This clonotype has just a few counts. The chain joins TRBV28 to TRBJ2-5; D unresolved. The CDR3 is made up of 15 amino acids. The V end lost 5 bases, the J end lost 5 bases, and 18 bases lay between the germline ends. Germline values: CDR1 MDHEN, CDR2 SYDVKM. CDR3 DNA sequence: TGTGCCAGCAGTCCAGGACCCCGTGGGTTGGAGACCCAGTACTTC. This sequence encodes CASSPGPRGLETQYF. Full variable domain (missing parts from reference TRBV28 and TRBJ2-5): DVKVTQSSRYLVKRTGEKVFLECVQDMDHENMFWYRQDPGLGLRLIYFSYDVKMKEKGDIPEGYSVSREKKERFSLILESASTNQTSMYLCASSPGPRGLETQYFGPGTRLLVL.

This sequence joins TRBV20-1 and TRBJ2-7, with D perhaps TRBD2 (7 bases). The CDR3 covers 14 residues. Trimming took off 0 bases at V and 7 bases at J, with 16 bases between the two ends. The germline gives CDR1 DFQATT, CDR2 SNEGSKA (reference sequence). CDR3 residues: CSARDSTGGHEQYF. CDR3 bases: TGCAGTGCTAGAGATTCGACGGGGGGCCATGAGCAGTACTTC.

This clonotype showed up just a few times. The chain uses TRBV10-3 and TRBJ1-2; weak D call: TRBD1 (5 bases). The CDR3 is 13 residues long. V was clipped by 2 bases and J by 8 bases, with 12 bases between them. Looked up from germline, CDR1 is ENHRY and CDR2 is SYGVKD. The CDR3 sequence is CAISEAGTGGYTF. CDR3 in DNA: TGTGCCATCAGTGAGGCGGGGACGGGAGGCTACACCTTC.

As regards this clonotype: The junction shows a germline mismatch at one end, possibly a read error. The rearrangement uses TRBV7-8 and TRBJ1-5; D is perhaps TRBD1 (5 bases). The germline V gene encodes CDR1 SGHVS and CDR2 FQNEAQ. This CDR3 comprises 20 residues. The CDR3, as DNA: TGTGTCAGCAGCTTAGCGGTTGAGGGGATGACAGCTTATAGCAATCAGCCCCAGCATTTT. The encoded protein is CVSSLAVEGMTAYSNQPQHF.

This chain connects TRBV2 to TRBJ1-5, with no clear D. V was shortened by 7 bases and J by 4 bases, with 20 bases between the two germline ends. The CDR3 length is 16 residues. CDR1 and CDR2 (germline): SNHLY, FYNNEI. The CDR3 sequence is CASNELPQQFNQPQHF. CDR3 nucleotides: TGTGCCAGCAATGAGCTTCCCCAACAGTTTAATCAGCCCCAGCATTTT.

The V call is TRBV9, the J call TRBJ2-1; 12 bases fit TRBD1. The ends lost 0 bases at V and 9 bases at J; junction bases unmatched: 4. CDR3 length: 15 amino acids. Germline V gene lookup returns CDR1 SGDLS and CDR2 YYNGEE. The DNA of the CDR3 is TGTGCCAGCAGCGTAGTGGGACAGGGGGCTGGTGAGCAGTTCTTC. This translates into CASSVVGQGAGEQFF.

This clonotype was counted at least ten times. The chain recombines TRBV27 with TRBJ2-7; no clear D gene. In germline, CDR1 is MNHEY, CDR2 SMNVEV (reference sequence). V was cut by 6 bases and J by 4 bases, with 16 bases left in between. The CDR3 runs 14 residues. The CDR3, as DNA: TGTGCCAGCAGCCGCCGCGGACCGGGTTACGAGCAGTACTTC. Its translation is CASSRRGPGYEQYF.

The chain links TRBV28 to TRBJ2-3, with unresolved D. Germline V CDR1 and CDR2: MDHEN, SYDVKM. CDR3 length: 14 residues. Trimming stripped 3 bases from V and 4 bases from J, with 11 bases between. DNA for the CDR3: TGTGCCAGCAGTTTGAGAGGTCTCGCAGATACGCAGTATTTT. Amino acid sequence: CASSLRGLADTQYF. Full variable domain (outside the CDR3, taken from reference TRBV28 and TRBJ2-3): DVKVTQSSRYLVKRTGEKVFLECVQDMDHENMFWYRQDPGLGLRLIYFSYDVKMKEKGDIPEGYSVSREKKERFSLILESASTNQTSMYLCASSLRGLADTQYFGPGTRLTVL.

This clonotype was observed a few times. The chain recombines TRBV7-9 with TRBJ2-7; a possible D gene is TRBD2 (6 bases). Germline V lookup: CDR1 SEHNR, CDR2 FQNEAQ (reference sequence). CDR3 size: 13 residues. Deletions cut 4 bases from V and 7 bases from J, with 14 bases between. The CDR3 reads CASSSGVYNEQYF. The CDR3 DNA reads TGTGCCAGCAGCTCGGGAGTTTACAATGAGCAGTACTTC.

At least ten counts were recorded for this clonotype. The chain uses TRBV6-5 and TRBJ1-5; D gene ambiguous. The CDR3 runs 13 residues. The V gene lost 1 base and the J gene lost 8 bases, with 9 bases spanning the gap. Germline V lookup: CDR1 MNHEY, CDR2 SVGAGI. DNA of the CDR3: TGTGCCAGCAGTTACTGGGCAGGCGAGCCCCAGCATTTT. It codes for CASSYWAGEPQHF.

The chain combines TRBV11-2 with TRBJ2-1; 13 bases are shared with TRBD2. V lost 4 bases to trimming and J lost 8 bases; unmatched junction nucleotides: 8. The germline gives CDR1 SGHAT, CDR2 FQNNGV. The CDR3 has 16 amino acids. The CDR3 DNA reads TGTGCCAGCAGCTGGACTAGCGGGAGAGGGACGGATGAGCAGTTCTTC. The encoded protein is CASSWTSGRGTDEQFF. Using reference TRBV11-2 and TRBJ2-1 for the parts outside the CDR3, the full variable domain is EAGVAQSPRYKIIEKRQSVAFWCNPISGHATLYWYQQILGQGPKLLIQFQNNGVVDDSQLPKDRFSAERLKGVDSTLKIQPAKLEDSAVYLCASSWTSGRGTDEQFFGPGTRLTVL.

This clonotype was picked up many times. The chain recombines TRBV28 with TRBJ2-5, with 9 positions matching TRBD1. The germline CDR1 and CDR2 sequences are MDHEN and SYDVKM. The ends lost 1 base at V and 3 bases at J; junction bases unmatched: 6. The CDR3 contains 16 residues. CDR3 in amino acids: CASSLSDRGVKETQYF. Written as DNA, the CDR3 is TGTGCCAGCAGTTTATCTGACAGGGGGGTGAAAGAGACCCAGTACTTC.

As regards this clonotype: This sequence may be a read error, since a much larger clone differs from it by one base. The genes are TRBV27 and TRBJ2-7; D possibly matches TRBD1 or TRBD2 (5 bases each). The CDR3 has 15 residues. Looked up from germline, CDR1 is MNHEY and CDR2 is SMNVEV (reference sequence). The CDR3 sequence: CASNLSRGRSYEQYF. For the CDR3, the DNA is TGTGCCAGCAATTTATCGAGGGGCAGATCCTACGAGCAGTACTTC.

This clonotype occurred many times. The V call is TRBV11-2, the J call TRBJ2-1; maybe TRBD1 (6 bases). V was pared by 1 base and J by 2 bases, with 12 bases between. Germline V gene data show CDR1 as SGHAT and CDR2 as FQNNGV. There are 16 residues in the CDR3. CDR3: CASSLGTVSPYNEQFF. CDR3 nucleotide sequence: TGTGCCAGCAGCTTAGGGACAGTCAGTCCCTACAATGAGCAGTTCTTC. Combining the CDR3 with reference TRBV11-2 and TRBJ2-1 gives the whole variable domain EAGVAQSPRYKIIEKRQSVAFWCNPISGHATLYWYQQILGQGPKLLIQFQNNGVVDDSQLPKDRFSAERLKGVDSTLKIQPAKLEDSAVYLCASSLGTVSPYNEQFFGPGTRLTVL.

This chain links TRBV19 with TRBJ1-1; no clear D gene. Germline CDR1 LNHDA, CDR2 SQIVND (reference sequence). The V gene lost 8 bases and the J gene lost 0 bases, with 16 bases spanning the gap. The CDR3 totals 15 residues. The CDR3 here is CASQDMLGMNTEAFF. DNA for the CDR3: TGTGCCAGTCAAGACATGTTGGGGATGAACACTGAAGCTTTCTTT.

The genes are TRBV5-5 and TRBJ1-1, with a weak D call TRBD1 (5 bases). Trimming took off 0 bases at V and 11 bases at J, with 14 bases between the two ends. The CDR3 totals 13 residues. Germline V gives CDR1 SGHKS, CDR2 YYEKEE (reference sequence). The CDR3 loop is CASSLGQSSDAFF. The CDR3 DNA follows: TGTGCCAGCAGCTTGGGACAGAGTTCGGACGCTTTCTTT.

A few counts support this clonotype. V is TRBV12-3 or TRBV12-4 and J is TRBJ1-2; 8 bases agree with TRBD1. The CDR3 covers 15 residues. Trimming removed 1 base from V and 8 bases from J; junction bases left unmatched: 9. DNA of the CDR3: TGTGCCAGCAGTTTAGACGCCCAGGGGGCGGAGGGCTACACCTTC. Translation: CASSLDAQGAEGYTF.

The rearrangement joins TRBV7-2 to TRBJ1-2, with D possibly matching TRBD1 (5 bases). CDR1 and CDR2 from the germline V gene are SGHTA and FQGNSA. CDR3 length equals 15 residues. Trimming removed 5 bases at V and 5 bases at J, with 18 bases between. CDR3 sequence: CASSPRTSEEYGYTF. DNA of the CDR3: TGTGCCAGCAGCCCCAGGACATCTGAAGAGTATGGCTACACCTTC. The whole variable domain, remainder taken from reference TRBV7-2 and TRBJ1-2, is GAGVSQSPSNKVTEKGKDVELRCDPISGHTALYWYRQSLGQGLEFLIYFQGNSAPDKSGLPSDRFSAERTGGSVSTLTIQRTQQEDSAVYLCASSPRTSEEYGYTFGSGTRLTVV.

This clonotype was observed a single time. One junction end disagrees with the germline gene, perhaps due to a read error. V is TRBV10-3 and J is TRBJ2-1, with D possibly being TRBD2 (6 bases). The CDR3 has 13 amino acids. Per the germline V gene, CDR1 is ENHRY and CDR2 is SYGVKD. The CDR3 nucleotides read TGTGCCATCAGCGGAGGGTTGAGGAATGAGCAGGTCTTC. It codes for CAISGGLRNEQVF.

The chain links TRBV7-2 to TRBJ2-3; D unresolved. The V end lost 6 bases, the J end lost 4 bases, and 8 bases lay between the germline ends. The CDR3 sequence is 12 residues long. Germline V gene lookup returns CDR1 SGHTA and CDR2 FQGNSA. In DNA form, the CDR3 reads TGTGCCAGCAGGCCGGCCTCAGATACGCAGTATTTT. This gives the protein CASRPASDTQYF.